Below, 30 T cell receptor beta chains from the same sample are listed, as sequenced in a study of human T cells and chemical hapten exposure. A single record per CDR3 protein comes from TCRdb applying MiXCR to the RACE reads. The sample contains about 120,000 distinct CDR3 sequences, roughly 13% of which appear only once. Time point of the sample: patch test 1, 2 weeks after DPC sensitization. The treatment was: therapeutic diphenylcyclopropenone sensitization with weekly scalp DPC. The sequenced sample was whole blood, obtained in connection with sensitization to the hapten diphenylcyclopropenone (DPC). The receptors come from a man between 18 and 29 years old with alopecia areata. Some clones in this sample may be carry-over from other donors' samples.

This clonotype came up a few times. The chain has TRBV28 and TRBJ2-7; D unclear. Trimming removed 6 bases from V and 3 bases from J, with 9 bases in between. Germline CDR1 reads MDHEN; CDR2 reads SYDVKM. The CDR3 consists of 12 residues. DNA for the CDR3: TGTGCCAGCAGGTCTCCCGTCTACGAGCAGTACTTC. Translated: CASRSPVYEQYF. The whole variable domain, remainder taken from reference TRBV28 and TRBJ2-7, is DVKVTQSSRYLVKRTGEKVFLECVQDMDHENMFWYRQDPGLGLRLIYFSYDVKMKEKGDIPEGYSVSREKKERFSLILESASTNQTSMYLCASRSPVYEQYFGPGTRLTVT.

V and J are TRBV7-9 and TRBJ1-4; possible D gene TRBD1, 6 bases. Germline CDR1 SEHNR, CDR2 FQNEAQ (reference sequence). CDR3 length equals 14 residues. V lost 4 bases and J 5 bases, leaving 11 bases between the germline ends. CDR3 sequence: CASSSTGLNEKLFF. The DNA of the CDR3 is TGTGCCAGCAGCTCTACAGGGTTAAATGAAAAACTGTTTTTT.

This chain connects TRBV28 to TRBJ2-5; 10 bases agree with TRBD2. The CDR3 consists of 15 residues. Germline V gene lookup returns CDR1 MDHEN and CDR2 SYDVKM. The ends lost 1 base at V and 14 bases at J; junction bases unmatched: 13. CDR3 DNA: TGTGCCAGCAGTTTATCGGCTAGCGGGGGTCTTACCCCTTACTTC. Protein sequence: CASSLSASGGLTPYF.

This rearrangement joins TRBV7-6 to TRBJ2-1, with 8 bases identical to TRBD2. This CDR3 spans 16 amino acids. Germline lookup yields CDR1 SGHVS and CDR2 FNYEAQ. V shed 2 bases, J shed 1 base, and the junction held 4 bases outside the gene matches. CDR3 sequence: CASSLTLAASYNEQFF. The CDR3 region has the DNA TGTGCCAGCAGCTTAACACTAGCGGCTTCCTACAATGAGCAGTTCTTC.

The gene calls are TRBV2 and TRBJ2-7; possibly TRBD1 or TRBD2 for D (6 bases each). With 5 bases removed from V and 5 bases from J, the gap between germline ends came to 10 bases. Germline CDR1 and CDR2: SNHLY and FYNNEI. This CDR3 is 12 amino acids long. CDR3 residues: CASSWRGDEQYF. The CDR3, as DNA: TGTGCCAGCAGTTGGAGGGGGGACGAGCAGTACTTC.

In DNA, the CDR3 is TGTGCCAGCAGCCTGGGATGGTCGAGCTCCTACGAGCAGTACTTC. Translating it yields CASSLGWSSSYEQYF. The chain employs TRBV14 and TRBJ2-7; no clear D gene. Trimming removed 4 bases from V and 0 bases from J, with 13 bases in between. CDR3 size: 15 residues. From germline, CDR1 is SGHDN and CDR2 FVKESK. The whole variable domain, filled in from reference TRBV14 and TRBJ2-7, reads EAGVTQFPSHSVIEKGQTVTLRCDPISGHDNLYWYRRVMGKEIKFLLHFVKESKQDESGMPNNRFLAERTGGTYSTLKVQPAELEDSGVYFCASSLGWSSSYEQYFGPGTRLTVT.

Only a few counts were recorded for this clonotype. CDR3 nucleotide sequence: TGTGCCAGCAGCCTGAGCGGGGTAAGAGGCTATGGCTACACCTTC. The encoded protein is CASSLSGVRGYGYTF. The chain uses TRBV3-1 and TRBJ1-2; D remains unclear. Germline-derived CDR1 and CDR2 are LGHDT and YNNKEL (reference sequence). V shed 4 bases and J shed 4 bases, with 16 bases lying between them. This CDR3 spans 15 amino acids.

This clonotype turned up a few times. This rearrangement joins TRBV28 to TRBJ1-1; 8 bases map to TRBD1. The junction had 9 bases not matched to a gene; V was cut back by 7 bases and J by 5 bases. This CDR3 comprises 14 residues. The germline V gene has CDR1 MDHEN and CDR2 SYDVKM. The CDR3 loop is CASKPGGPRTEAFF. The CDR3 region has the DNA TGTGCCAGCAAACCAGGGGGCCCGAGGACTGAAGCTTTCTTT.

This clonotype was counted between two and nine times. The genes are TRBV12-3 or TRBV12-4 and TRBJ1-5; D call uncertain. V shed 4 bases and J shed 11 bases, with 21 bases lying between them. The CDR3 consists of 15 residues. The CDR3 is CASSSLADGPRAQHF. CDR3 DNA sequence: TGTGCCAGCAGTTCCTTAGCCGACGGGCCTAGGGCCCAGCATTTT.

The CDR3 is CASSLRGGREDGYTF. CDR3 in DNA: TGTGCCAGCAGCCTACGCGGGGGAAGGGAAGATGGCTACACCTTC. V and J are TRBV6-6 and TRBJ1-2, with D possibly matching TRBD1 (5 bases). The CDR3 covers 15 residues. The germline V and J ends were trimmed by 6 bases and 6 bases, with 20 bases remaining between them. Germline assignment: CDR1 MNHNY and CDR2 SVGAGI (reference sequence).

This clonotype appeared a few times. The rearrangement uses TRBV10-2 and TRBJ2-7, with TRBD2 matching over 9 bases. Trimming took 7 bases from V and 3 from J; bases not matched to a gene: 7. CDR1 WSHSY and CDR2 SAAADI come from the germline V gene. The length of the CDR3 is 14 residues. CDR3 region: CASNGLASSYEQYF. CDR3 in DNA: TGCGCCAGCAACGGACTAGCGTCTAGCTACGAGCAGTACTTC.

This clonotype was recorded a few times. The chain recombines TRBV20-1 with TRBJ2-3; 11 nucleotides match TRBD2. There are 15 residues in the CDR3. Germline assignment: CDR1 DFQATT and CDR2 SNEGSKA (reference sequence). Germline trimming cut 7 bases from V and 5 bases from J; bases unmatched to any gene: 11. CDR3 coding DNA: TGCAGTGTTCGAAGACCGGGACTAGCGGTAGATACGCAGTATTTT. It is translated as CSVRRPGLAVDTQYF.

This clonotype was recorded a few times. This chain links TRBV2 with TRBJ1-1, with 7 bases aligning to TRBD1. The trim removed 7 bases at V and 6 bases at J, leaving 20 bases unmatched. Germline V CDR1 and CDR2: SNHLY, FYNNEI. This CDR3 comprises 17 residues. In nucleotides, the CDR3 is TGTGCCAGCACCAAACAGGGGATGGCCCCCTCGATGGCTGAAGCTTTCTTT. Amino acids: CASTKQGMAPSMAEAFF.

CDR3 residues: CASSQDGGEAFF. DNA for the CDR3: TGTGCCAGCAGCCAAGATGGCGGGGAAGCTTTCTTT. The chain uses TRBV3-1 and TRBJ1-1; no firm D call. CDR1 and CDR2 from the germline V gene are LGHDT and YNNKEL (reference sequence). There are 12 residues in the CDR3. V was trimmed by 0 bases and J by 8 bases, leaving 7 bases between them.

This clonotype was recorded a few times. J is TRBJ1-1 and V is TRBV3-2; TRBD1 is the table's D call, not checked against the DNA. TRBV3-2 is a pseudogene locus. CDR3 length: 18 residues. The CDR3 DNA reads TGTGCCAGCAGCCAAGTCCGGACAGGGAGAAGTATGAACACTGAAGCTTTCTTT. Its translation: CASSQVRTGRSMNTEAFF.

V gene TRBV29-1 combines with J gene TRBJ2-2; TRBD2 matches at 7 bases. Germline V CDR1 and CDR2: SQVTM, ANQGSEA. The CDR3 runs 15 residues. Trimming took 2 bases from V and 4 from J; bases not matched to a gene: 7. The CDR3 reads CSVEPYGGFTGELFF. In nucleotides, the CDR3 is TGCAGCGTTGAACCCTACGGGGGGTTCACCGGGGAGCTGTTTTTT.

This clonotype was counted only a few times. The rearrangement uses TRBV7-8 and TRBJ2-2; D gene uncertain. CDR3 size: 16 residues. V was trimmed by 4 bases and J by 2 bases, leaving 14 bases between them. Germline loops: CDR1 SGHVS, CDR2 FQNEAQ. CDR3 amino acids: CASSSEPAGNTGELFF. The CDR3 bases are TGTGCCAGCAGCTCCGAACCCGCAGGAAACACCGGGGAGCTGTTTTTT.

This clonotype has only a few counts. The chain recombines TRBV6-5 with TRBJ1-3, with D perhaps matching TRBD1 (5 bases). Per germline, CDR1 MNHEY and CDR2 SVGAGI. CDR3 length equals 16 residues. V gave up 5 bases and J gave up 0 bases, with 14 bases separating them. CDR3 in amino acids: CASSTRDGGSGNTIYF. The CDR3 nucleotides read TGTGCCAGCAGTACCCGGGACGGCGGCTCTGGAAACACCATATATTTT.

This clonotype was found a few times. V is TRBV7-6 and J is TRBJ1-1; 7 nucleotides agree with TRBD1. Germline CDR1 is SGHVS and CDR2 is FNYEAQ. CDR3 length equals 15 residues. Germline trimming cut 5 bases from V and 4 bases from J; bases unmatched to any gene: 10. This chain's CDR3 is CASSGQHRGPTEAFF. CDR3 coding DNA: TGTGCCAGCAGCGGCCAGCACAGGGGTCCCACTGAAGCTTTCTTT.

This clonotype was seen at least ten times. This sequence joins TRBV18 and TRBJ2-3, with a weak D call TRBD1 (5 bases). The CDR3 has 12 amino acids. Deletions cut 6 bases from V and 4 bases from J, with 8 bases between. Germline CDR1 KGHSH, CDR2 LQKENI. The CDR3 DNA sequence: TGTGCCAGCTCTACCAGGGCAGATACGCAGTATTTT. Its translation: CASSTRADTQYF.

This clonotype was found a few times. J is TRBJ2-3 and V is TRBV20-1; 9 bases fit TRBD2. This CDR3 has 16 amino acids. V lost 6 bases, J lost 1 base, and 11 bases stayed unmatched. CDR1 and CDR2 (germline): DFQATT, SNEGSKA (reference sequence). DNA for the CDR3: TGCAGTGCACCAAAATCAGTAGCGGGGGGCACAGATACGCAGTATTTT. Its translation is CSAPKSVAGGTDTQYF.

This clonotype came up a few times. The V call is TRBV6-5, the J call TRBJ1-1; no clear D. V was trimmed by 7 bases and J by 1 base, leaving 4 bases between them. The CDR3 spans 11 residues. Germline CDR1 MNHEY, CDR2 SVGAGI. The CDR3 is CASIANTEAFF. CDR3 bases: TGTGCCAGCATTGCGAACACTGAAGCTTTCTTT.

This chain connects TRBV28 to TRBJ1-3; 8 positions agree with TRBD1. CDR1 MDHEN and CDR2 SYDVKM come from the germline V gene. The length of the CDR3 is 17 residues. With V trimmed by 5 bases and J by 0 bases, 9 bases remained unmatched. In DNA form, the CDR3 reads TGTGCCAGCAGTCCCTGGACAGGGAGGCCCTCTGGAAACACCATATATTTT. Encoded protein: CASSPWTGRPSGNTIYF.

A few counts support this clonotype. The chain has TRBV5-6 and TRBJ1-2; no firm D call. V shed 3 bases and J shed 6 bases, with 12 bases lying between them. This CDR3 is built from 13 residues. Germline values: CDR1 SGHDT, CDR2 YYEEEE. The CDR3 coding sequence is TGTGCCAGCAGCTCCCCAGGTTCCCATGGCTACACCTTC. Residues: CASSSPGSHGYTF. Complete variable domain (other parts from reference TRBV5-6 and TRBJ1-2): DAGVTQSPTHLIKTRGQQVTLRCSPKSGHDTVSWYQQALGQGPQFIFQYYEEEERQRGNFPDRFSGHQFPNYSSELNVNALLLGDSALYLCASSSPGSHGYTFGSGTRLTVV.

This clonotype occurred a few times. J is TRBJ2-3 and V is TRBV2, with unresolved D. Germline V lookup: CDR1 SNHLY, CDR2 FYNNEI. Trimming stripped 6 bases from V and 4 bases from J, with 20 bases between. This CDR3 has 16 residues. Here the CDR3 reads CASSLSERASPDTQYF. Here the CDR3 DNA reads TGTGCCAGCAGCCTATCCGAACGGGCAAGTCCAGATACGCAGTATTTT. Full variable domain (rest looked up from reference TRBV2 and TRBJ2-3): EPEVTQTPSHQVTQMGQEVILRCVPISNHLYFYWYRQILGQKVEFLVSFYNNEISEKSEIFDDQFSVERPDGSNFTLKIRSTKLEDSAMYFCASSLSERASPDTQYFGPGTRLTVL.

The chain couples TRBV28 to TRBJ2-5; TRBD2 matches 7 bases. Germline trimming cut 8 bases from V and 0 bases from J; bases unmatched to any gene: 6. CDR1 and CDR2 (germline): MDHEN, SYDVKM. This CDR3 contains 14 residues. The CDR3: CASSAAGDQETQYF. CDR3 nucleotides: TGTGCCAGCTCGGCCGCGGGGGACCAAGAGACCCAGTACTTC. Looking up the rest from reference TRBV28 and TRBJ2-5 gives the full variable domain: DVKVTQSSRYLVKRTGEKVFLECVQDMDHENMFWYRQDPGLGLRLIYFSYDVKMKEKGDIPEGYSVSREKKERFSLILESASTNQTSMYLCASSAAGDQETQYFGPGTRLLVL.

This chain links TRBV6-5 with TRBJ1-1, with 7 bases lining up with TRBD1. Looked up from germline, CDR1 is MNHEY and CDR2 is SVGAGI. CDR3 length equals 15 residues. After removal of 6 bases from V and 7 bases from J, the junction contained 14 bases not matched to a gene. This CDR3 is CASRRAGTANDEAFF. CDR3 DNA sequence: TGTGCCAGCAGACGCGCCGGGACAGCTAACGATGAAGCTTTCTTT.

This clonotype was observed many times. This chain links TRBV18 with TRBJ2-3; D uncertain. The CDR3 has 14 residues. V lost 6 bases and J lost 1, with 11 bases in between. The germline gives CDR1 KGHSH, CDR2 LQKENI. The CDR3 region is CASSAIAGTDTQYF. The DNA for the CDR3 is TGTGCCAGCTCTGCGATAGCTGGCACAGATACGCAGTATTTT.

The chain carries TRBV5-4 and TRBJ1-1, with a tentative D call TRBD1 (5 bases). This CDR3 spans 13 amino acids. The germline gives CDR1 SGHNT, CDR2 YYREEE (reference sequence). V lost 2 bases to trimming and J lost 4 bases, with 9 bases between them. In nucleotides, the CDR3 is TGTGCCAGCAGCTTTAGAGGGGTCACTGAAGCTTTCTTT. This sequence encodes CASSFRGVTEAFF.

This clonotype was seen a handful of times. The chain uses TRBV4-1 and TRBJ2-3; 10 bases line up with TRBD2. The ends lost 0 bases at V and 4 bases at J; junction bases unmatched: 7. From germline, CDR1 is MGHRA and CDR2 YSYEKL. The CDR3 totals 17 residues. CDR3 sequence reads: CASSQDPLAGVSDTQYF. The CDR3 DNA is TGCGCCAGCAGCCAAGACCCCCTAGCGGGGGTATCAGATACGCAGTATTTT.